The 19 T cell receptor beta chains given below trace back to one sample, sequenced in a study of CD8+CD57+ T cells in acquired aplastic anemia. Previously, flow cytometry had revealed CD8+CD57+ cell expansion in the patients chosen for sequencing. According to the study, genomic DNA was the template for TCR beta VDJ and CDR3 profiling. TCRdb passed the reads through MiXCR, listing each CDR3 protein once. The data show 250,000 or so distinct CDR3 sequences, approximately 45% seen once. Sequenced sample: sorted CD4+, CD8+, or CD8+CD57+ T cells (not recorded which) from PBMCs. The origin of the receptors is a human donor with aplastic anemia.

The DNA of the CDR3 is TGTGCCAGCAGCTTAGTCGGCGGGGGGGCGTATGAGCAGTTCTTC. Amino acid sequence: CASSLVGGGAYEQFF. The chain couples TRBV7-9 to TRBJ2-1; TRBD2 agrees at 9 bases. Germline V gene data show CDR1 as SEHNR and CDR2 as FQNEAQ (reference sequence). This CDR3 is built from 15 residues. V lost 1 base, J lost 8 bases, and 6 bases stayed unmatched.

This clonotype was seen at least ten times. V gene TRBV27 combines with J gene TRBJ1-2; no clear D. Per the germline V gene, CDR1 is MNHEY and CDR2 is SMNVEV (reference sequence). Deletions cut 0 bases from V and 6 bases from J, with 8 bases between. This CDR3 is built from 13 residues. CDR3 in amino acids: CASSLSEGNGYTF. As DNA, the CDR3 is TGTGCCAGCAGTTTATCGGAGGGAAATGGCTACACCTTC.

This clonotype was seen repeatedly, ten times or more. This rearrangement joins TRBV19 to TRBJ2-1, with D unclear. The CDR3 sequence is 15 residues long. Germline V lookup: CDR1 LNHDA, CDR2 SQIVND (reference sequence). Trimming stripped 3 bases from V and 5 bases from J, with 14 bases between. The CDR3 is CASSISPSPNNEQFF. The CDR3 bases are TGTGCCAGTAGTATCTCCCCTTCCCCAAACAATGAGCAGTTCTTC.

This chain's CDR3 is CATSADGYNEQFF. The CDR3 DNA reads as TGTGCCACCAGTGCGGACGGATACAATGAGCAGTTCTTC. The chain joins TRBV24-1 to TRBJ2-1, with D uncertain. The V end was cut by 5 bases, the J end by 4 bases, with 8 bases between. Germline values: CDR1 KGHDR, CDR2 SFDVKD. The CDR3 is 13 residues long.

The sample holds many counts of this clonotype. This chain joins TRBV19 and TRBJ2-7; D is unresolved. The CDR3 covers 12 residues. Germline lookup yields CDR1 LNHDA and CDR2 SQIVND (reference sequence). Deletions cut 4 bases from V and 4 bases from J, with 8 bases between. Here the CDR3 reads CASSTPGYEQYF. The CDR3 bases are TGTGCCAGTAGTACGCCAGGTTACGAGCAGTACTTC.

A word on this clonotype: The CDR3 does not end in the conserved phenylalanine or tryptophan, so this is likely a read error. This rearrangement joins TRBV25-1 to TRBJ1-2; D is unclear. The CDR3 is made up of 12 amino acids. Trimming removed 7 bases from V and 8 bases from J, with 14 bases in between. Germline CDR1 is MGHDK and CDR2 is SYGVNS. Here the CDR3 reads CASNLYGRGYTL. CDR3 DNA: TGTGCCAGCAACCTCTACGGACGGGGCTACACCCTC.

A word on this clonotype: Just one base apart from a much larger clone, this may be a read error. The chain couples TRBV7-3 to TRBJ2-7; TRBD1 agrees at 9 bases. From germline, CDR1 is SGHTA and CDR2 FQGTGA. The CDR3 spans 17 residues. The CDR3 DNA is TGTGCCAGCGGCTTAGGTATTGGGGGACAGGGTAGCTACGAGCAGTACTTC. It encodes CASGLGIGGQGSYEQYF.

The sample holds a few counts of this clonotype. The J gene is TRBJ2-3, the V gene TRBV7-9; D is unresolved. Trimming took off 5 bases at V and 0 bases at J, with 6 bases between the two ends. There are 13 residues in the CDR3. From germline, CDR1 is SEHNR and CDR2 FQNEAQ (reference sequence). The CDR3 loop is CASSRSSTDTQYF. The CDR3 nucleotides are TGTGCCAGCAGCCGGAGTAGCACAGATACGCAGTATTTT.

The chain combines TRBV19 with TRBJ2-7; 7 nucleotides match TRBD2. This CDR3 is 12 amino acids long. V lost 6 bases and J lost 4; bases outside the gene matches: 3. Germline lookup yields CDR1 LNHDA and CDR2 SQIVND (reference sequence). CDR3: CASSGLEYEQYF. DNA for the CDR3: TGTGCCAGTAGCGGACTAGAGTACGAGCAGTACTTC.

The chain employs TRBV19 and TRBJ2-7; the D call may be TRBD1 or TRBD2 (5 bases each). The CDR3 contains 12 residues. Deletions cut 6 bases from V and 6 bases from J, with 12 bases between. The germline gives CDR1 LNHDA, CDR2 SQIVND (reference sequence). The chain's CDR3 is CASRGVLGEQYF. DNA of the CDR3: TGTGCCAGTAGGGGGGTATTGGGCGAGCAGTACTTC.

About this clonotype: The CDR3 does not close with the conserved phenylalanine or tryptophan, likely indicating a read error. The chain recombines TRBV7-6 with TRBJ1-2; D is undetermined. Germline V CDR1 and CDR2: SGHVS, FNYEAQ. There are 13 residues in the CDR3. This chain's CDR3 is CASGLVRGYGYTL. As DNA, the CDR3 is TGTGCCAGCGGCTTAGTACGTGGCTATGGCTACACCCTC.

This chain uses TRBV4-3 with TRBJ1-2; 9 bases are shared with TRBD1. The CDR3 consists of 16 residues. The germline gives CDR1 LGHNA, CDR2 YSLEER. V lost 5 bases, J lost 4 bases, and 11 bases stayed unmatched. The CDR3 DNA sequence: TGCGCCAGCAGCTTGGGACAGGGTATTTACGGCTATGGCTACACCTTC. This gives the protein CASSLGQGIYGYGYTF.

With respect to this clonotype: This may stem from a read error, because a much larger clone lies one nucleotide away. The chain links TRBV5-6 to TRBJ1-2; 11 bases map to TRBD1. Germline V lookup: CDR1 SGHDT, CDR2 YYEEEE. This CDR3 comprises 15 residues. CDR3 amino acids: CASSFRDRGLHGYIF. The CDR3 bases are TGTGCCAGCAGCTTTAGGGACAGGGGGTTGCATGGCTACATCTTC. Using reference TRBV5-6 and TRBJ1-2 for the parts outside the CDR3, the full variable domain is DAGVTQSPTHLIKTRGQQVTLRCSPKSGHDTVSWYQQALGQGPQFIFQYYEEEERQRGNFPDRFSGHQFPNYSSELNVNALLLGDSALYLCASSFRDRGLHGYIFGSGTRLTVV.

This clonotype was counted at least ten times. This chain connects TRBV3-1 to TRBJ1-1, with D unresolved. The germline V gene has CDR1 LGHDT and CDR2 YNNKEL (reference sequence). Trimming left V 1 base short and J 6 bases short, with 9 bases between. The CDR3 covers 13 residues. The CDR3 coding sequence is TGTGCCAGCAGCCAAGGCGAGGTGCCTGAAGCTTTCTTT. Translating it yields CASSQGEVPEAFF.

The chain has TRBV7-3 and TRBJ2-3; D call uncertain. The length of the CDR3 is 15 residues. Germline CDR1 is SGHTA and CDR2 is FQGTGA. V was trimmed by 5 bases and J by 0 bases, leaving 12 bases between them. CDR3 DNA: TGTGCCAGCAGCCACTCTGGGCTGAGCACAGATACGCAGTATTTT. It codes for CASSHSGLSTDTQYF.

With respect to this clonotype: The germline gene is not matched at one end of the junction; a read error may be the cause. The CDR3 DNA sequence: TGTGCCAGCAGCAAAACCACGGGAGTCTTCACAGGTACGCAGTATTTT. It codes for CASSKTTGVFTGTQYF. The V and J genes are TRBV25-1 and TRBJ2-3, with D perhaps TRBD2 (6 bases). The CDR3 is 16 residues long. Per the germline V gene, CDR1 is MGHDK and CDR2 is SYGVNS. The full variable domain, completed using reference TRBV25-1 and TRBJ2-3, is EADIYQTPRYLVIGTGKKITLECSQTMGHDKMYWYQQDPGMELHLIHYSYGVNSTEKGDLSSESTVSRIRTEHFPLTLESARPSHTSQYLCASSKTTGVFTGTQYFGPGTRLTVL.

This clonotype was found many times. The chain couples TRBV9 to TRBJ1-1, with 8 nucleotides matching TRBD1. The CDR3 consists of 15 residues. J gave up 1 base and V 3 bases, and 5 bases lay outside the gene matches. Germline values: CDR1 SGDLS, CDR2 YYNGEE. The CDR3 sequence: CASSELGQGNTEAFF. The CDR3 region has the DNA TGTGCCAGCAGCGAACTAGGACAGGGGAACACTGAAGCTTTCTTT.

As for this clonotype: A much larger clone differs from this one at a single base, so this may be a read error. The chain uses TRBV5-6 and TRBJ2-5; the D is unclear. The CDR3 sequence is 16 residues long. V was pared by 6 bases and J by 2 bases, with 20 bases between. Germline V gene sequence: CDR1 SGHDT, CDR2 YYEEEE. The CDR3 protein is CASMVLGGEIQETQYF. The CDR3 region has the DNA TGTGCCAGCATGGTGCTGGGTGGGGAAATTCAAGAGACCCAGTACTTC.

The V gene is TRBV20-1, the J gene TRBJ1-1; 9 bases match TRBD1. Trimming cost V 6 bases and J 1 base; bases outside gene matches: 9. The germline gives CDR1 DFQATT, CDR2 SNEGSKA (reference sequence). There are 15 residues in the CDR3. The DNA for the CDR3 is TGCAGTGCCACCCGGGACAGGGAAGGGAACACTGAAGCTTTCTTT. It yields the protein CSATRDREGNTEAFF.